This T cell receptor (beta chain) was identified in a study of tumor-infiltrating lymphocytes in primary liver carcinoma (dated by TCRdb to 2016 to 2017). As for the study more broadly: Of the five patients (three men and two women, aged 30 to 69 years), four had hepatocellular carcinoma and one had combined HCC and intrahepatic cholangiocarcinoma. Repertoires from technical replicates were highly reproducible, with mean shared-clone rates approximately 0.9 and correlation coefficients above 0.95. The five patients had tumors of stage T1-T3 N0M0, with maximum diameters ranging from about 4 to 11 cm. Samples yielded roughly 3.5 to 8 million productive TCRbeta reads; read depth did not differ significantly between tissue types. A total of some 35 specimens from 5 patients underwent TCRbeta repertoire sequencing, comprising 25 or so tumor regions, 5 adjacent noncancerous liver tissues and 5 peripheral blood samples. TCRbeta repertoire sequencing, expression microarrays and whole-exome sequencing were combined in the study across five regions of each liver tumor, with adjacent normal tissue and blood also included. Agilent mRNA microarray profiling was performed on the approximately 27 tumor region samples to relate TCRbeta repertoire diversity to the local molecular phenotype. Study-wide conclusions, independent of this receptor: Compared with blood, tumors had a significantly larger share of the repertoire taken up by the top 250 clones (p = 0.039). Only the TCR beta chain was sequenced, which likely underestimates true repertoire diversity because unpaired alpha chains were not captured. Only roughly 8-25% of top clones appeared in all five regions of a tumor, which suggests that tumor-infiltrating T cells are spatially heterogeneous. Consistent with antigen-driven expansion, pairs of tumor regions showed higher repertoire overlap (mean around 36%) than either tumor-adjacent pairs (around 17%) or tumor-blood pairs (roughly 15%). The study included only four or five patients, and the authors note findings should be validated in a larger study. Since the samples were bulk and unsorted, there was no way to compare CD4+ and CD8+ T cell repertoires.

Comments on this clonotype: It has no known antigen specificity. The junction departs from germline at one end; a sequencing error may be responsible.

The CDR3 spans 11 residues, from the cysteine through the phenylalanine. The DNA shown is the 33-base CDR3, in frame from base 1. Based on the germline V gene, the CDR1 and CDR2 sequences are SQVTM and ANQGSEA. Starting from 500 to 600 ng total RNA, TCRbeta-specific cDNA was produced by reverse transcription with a constant-region primer and ProtoScript II reverse transcriptase. The TCRbeta libraries were prepared through three rounds of nested multiplex PCR following a slightly modified ARM-PCR procedure. Each of the first two PCR rounds ran for around 11 cycles and used multiplex TRBV1-TRBV30 forward primers together with a Cbeta reverse primer. Sample barcodes and Illumina adapters were added in a final 25-cycle PCR using Deep VentR polymerase. Before sequencing, amplicons of 200-500 bp were purified from gel using a QIAquick gel extraction kit. An Illumina HiSeq 2500 was used to sequence the TCRbeta amplicons, generating 250-bp paired-end reads. The published analysis was carried out like this. Quality trimming of reads was performed with Trimmomatic v0.33, and paired reads were merged with FLASH v1.2.11 so that full CDR3 sequences could be recovered. V, D and J germline segments were assigned to the rearranged TCRbeta sequences by MiGEC v1.2.1b. Clonotype statistics and Shannon-Wiener diversity indices were computed with VDJtools v1.0.0. Except for diversity analysis, only the 250 most abundant clonotypes of each sample were used in subsequent analyses to reduce sampling bias. Using fastp at Q25 and MiXCR, TCRdb reprocessed the public reads and kept productive beta chains. Rows are unified per CDR3 protein, each entry keeping the most common DNA and genes. For this entry, the V and J calls and clone size follow TCRdb and not the study's own pipeline. This sample holds 45,000 or so distinct CDR3 sequences; around 72% were observed only once. About 19% of the sample goes to the ten largest clones.

Total RNA and DNA were co-extracted from about 19-30 mg of bulk tissue with the AllPrep DNA/RNA mini kit, without cell sorting. Surgical resection was performed in China between late 2015 and March 2016 on four to six patients with histopathologically diagnosed primary liver carcinoma. Chronic HBV infection was present in the patients, and the patients were treatment-naive at sampling. Each tumor was sampled at five spatially separated regions: the superior, inferior, left-lateral and right-lateral poles and the tumor centre. Histological examination found more than 80% viable tumor cells in every tumor sample. Fresh tumor and adjacent tissue pieces were bisected; one half was stored in RNAlater at -80°C, the other sent for histology.

The clonotype was recovered from a man aged 40-50 years with primary liver carcinoma and hepatitis B virus infection. The sequence links TRBV29-1 to TRBJ2-7; a confident D gene designation cannot be given. The sample comprised liver tumor tissue from sampling region 2. The cell subset or site label, read with the paper, signifies: tumor region T2, inferior pole. The CDR3 region: CNVEEGDEQYF. The DNA sequence reads TGCAACGTTGAAGAAGGTGACGAGCAGTACTTC.